Following are 30 T cell receptor beta chains from one sample sequenced in a study of cytomegalovirus exposure and HLA in healthy donors. The PCR was carried out with 60 Vbeta primers and 13 Jbeta primers. The assay was immunoSEQ multiplex PCR, and TCRdb's table has in-frame clones only and misses some. The sample holds more than 95,000 clones. Sample: PBMCs. These receptors originate from a young man in good health and CMV-seronegative.

The chain uses TRBV7-9 and TRBJ1-1; D is uncertain. Germline V gene data show CDR1 as SEHNR and CDR2 as FQNEAQ (reference sequence). V lost 1 base and J 5 bases, leaving 11 bases between the germline ends. CDR3 length: 14 residues. CDR3 region: CASSLEEQPTEAFF. The CDR3 DNA is TGTGCCAGCAGCTTAGAGGAACAGCCAACTGAAGCTTTCTTT.

This chain links TRBV30 with TRBJ1-5, with D possibly matching TRBD1 (5 bases). Per the germline V gene, CDR1 is GTSNPN and CDR2 is SVGIG (reference sequence). Between the trimmed V and J ends, which lost 4 bases and 7 bases, there was a span of 14 bases. CDR3 length equals 13 residues. CDR3 residues: CAWMGREGQPQHF. The CDR3 coding sequence is TGTGCCTGGATGGGCAGGGAAGGACAGCCCCAGCATTTT.

The chain combines TRBV9 with TRBJ2-7; D perhaps matches TRBD1 (6 bases). The CDR3 consists of 13 residues. Per germline, CDR1 SGDLS and CDR2 YYNGEE. V lost 4 bases to trimming and J lost 0 bases, with 8 bases between them. CDR3 sequence (DNA): TGTGCCAGCAGCCGGGACACCTCCTACGAGCAGTACTTC. It specifies CASSRDTSYEQYF.

The rearrangement links TRBV5-6 to TRBJ1-1; D is undetermined. Trimming removed 0 bases at V and 1 base at J, with 19 bases between. The CDR3 spans 18 residues. The germline gives CDR1 SGHDT, CDR2 YYEEEE. This chain's CDR3 is CASSLAQVLFEGNTEAFF. CDR3 coding DNA: TGTGCCAGCAGCTTGGCTCAGGTCCTATTCGAGGGGAACACTGAAGCTTTCTTT.

V and J are TRBV28 and TRBJ2-7; 11 nucleotides line up with TRBD2. V was clipped by 6 bases and J by 5 bases; unmatched bases: 3. CDR1 MDHEN and CDR2 SYDVKM come from the germline V gene. The CDR3 has 13 residues. The chain's CDR3 is CASSPLAGDEQYF. CDR3 sequence (DNA): TGTGCCAGCAGCCCACTAGCGGGAGACGAGCAGTACTTC.

The chain uses TRBV7-6 and TRBJ1-2, with 10 bases fitting TRBD1. The CDR3 length is 16 residues. After removal of 3 bases from V and 4 bases from J, the junction contained 8 bases not matched to a gene. The germline CDR1 and CDR2 sequences are SGHVS and FNYEAQ. The CDR3 sequence: CASSFTTGTGAYGYTF. CDR3 DNA: TGTGCCAGCAGCTTTACTACCGGGACAGGGGCCTATGGCTACACCTTC.

The rearrangement uses TRBV9 and TRBJ2-7; 7 bases are a match to TRBD2. CDR1 and CDR2 (germline): SGDLS, YYNGEE. This CDR3 has 13 amino acids. After removal of 4 bases from V and 2 bases from J, the junction contained 3 bases not matched to a gene. The CDR3 sequence: CASSRGGPYEQYF. The DNA of the CDR3 is TGTGCCAGCAGCCGCGGGGGACCCTACGAGCAGTACTTC.

The CDR3 protein is CASSRGQGNYGYTF. The CDR3 bases are TGTGCCAGCAGCCGAGGGCAGGGGAACTATGGCTACACCTTC. The chain uses TRBV6-5 and TRBJ1-2; TRBD1 is a possible D gene (6 bases). This CDR3 region has 14 residues. Looked up from germline, CDR1 is MNHEY and CDR2 is SVGAGI. The V and J ends lost 6 bases and 2 bases respectively, with 13 bases between them.

V is TRBV18 and J is TRBJ1-4, with D possibly matching TRBD1 (6 bases). CDR3 size: 15 residues. Trimming left V 2 bases short and J 7 bases short, with 14 bases between. Germline V gene sequence: CDR1 KGHSH, CDR2 LQKENI. This chain's CDR3 is CASSPNRDGREKLFF. The CDR3 nucleotides are TGTGCCAGCTCACCAAACAGGGATGGTCGTGAAAAACTGTTTTTT.

The genes are TRBV14 and TRBJ1-1; no clear D gene. Germline V gene lookup returns CDR1 SGHDN and CDR2 FVKESK. The ends were cut back, 0 bases at V and 4 bases at J, with 6 bases in the middle. CDR3 length: 13 amino acids. The CDR3 nucleotides read TGTGCCAGCAGCCAAGAATTATTCACTGAAGCTTTCTTT. Translation: CASSQELFTEAFF.

This chain links TRBV7-2 with TRBJ2-3, with 7 bases aligning to TRBD2. Germline CDR1 SGHTA, CDR2 FQGNSA. V was clipped by 2 bases and J by 2 bases; unmatched bases: 4. CDR3 length: 15 residues. The CDR3 region is CASSLREGITDTQYF. In nucleotides, the CDR3 is TGTGCCAGCAGCTTAAGGGAGGGTATCACAGATACGCAGTATTTT. Based on the CDR3 plus reference TRBV7-2 and TRBJ2-3, the full variable domain is GAGVSQSPSNKVTEKGKDVELRCDPISGHTALYWYRQSLGQGLEFLIYFQGNSAPDKSGLPSDRFSAERTGGSVSTLTIQRTQQEDSAVYLCASSLREGITDTQYFGPGTRLTVL.

The chain has TRBV19 and TRBJ2-3; no clear D gene. CDR3 length: 11 residues. V lost 6 bases to trimming and J lost 5 bases, with 6 bases between them. Germline CDR1 reads LNHDA; CDR2 reads SQIVND (reference sequence). CDR3 region: CASRSGDTQYF. Written as DNA, the CDR3 is TGTGCCAGTAGGTCGGGAGATACGCAGTATTTT.

The chain recombines TRBV2 with TRBJ1-4; no definite D call. This CDR3 spans 13 amino acids. Trimming took off 3 bases at V and 10 bases at J, with 12 bases between the two ends. The V gene's germline CDR1 is SNHLY and CDR2 FYNNEI. CDR3 nucleotide sequence: TGTGCCAGCAGTGAGGAAACATGGAGAAAACTGTTTTTT. Amino acid sequence: CASSEETWRKLFF.

V gene TRBV10-3 combines with J gene TRBJ1-1; tentative D call: TRBD1 (6 bases). The CDR3 contains 12 residues. V was cut by 2 bases and J by 11 bases, with 12 bases left in between. CDR1 is ENHRY, CDR2 SYGVKD, per germline. The CDR3, as DNA: TGTGCCATCAGTGAGACAGGGCTGCGGGCTTTCTTT. It encodes CAISETGLRAFF.

CDR3 sequence: CSGGTGAGYTF. DNA for the CDR3: TGCAGTGGGGGGACAGGGGCAGGCTACACCTTC. The V and J genes are TRBV20-1 and TRBJ1-2; TRBD1 agrees at 10 bases. The CDR3 covers 11 residues. With 7 bases clipped from V and 8 bases from J, the junction kept 4 bases outside the gene matches. From germline, CDR1 is DFQATT and CDR2 SNEGSKA (reference sequence).

V and J are TRBV29-1 and TRBJ1-1, with 9 positions matching TRBD1. The CDR3 consists of 11 residues. CDR1 SQVTM and CDR2 ANQGSEA come from the germline V gene. Here the CDR3 reads CRVTGGTEAFF. CDR3 in DNA: TGCAGAGTGACAGGGGGCACTGAAGCTTTCTTT.

The rearrangement joins TRBV7-3 to TRBJ2-3; D possibly corresponds to TRBD2 (5 bases). Trimming took 5 bases from V and 0 from J, leaving 18 bases between them. This CDR3 comprises 17 residues. CDR1 is SGHTA and CDR2 is FQGTGA in the germline V gene. In DNA, the CDR3 is TGTGCCAGCAGCACCACGCCGAGCGGCGTAAGCACAGATACGCAGTATTTT. Its protein is CASSTTPSGVSTDTQYF. Based on the CDR3 plus reference TRBV7-3 and TRBJ2-3, the full variable domain is GAGVSQTPSNKVTEKGKYVELRCDPISGHTALYWYRQSLGQGPEFLIYFQGTGAADDSGLPNDRFFAVRPEGSVSTLKIQRTERGDSAVYLCASSTTPSGVSTDTQYFGPGTRLTVL.

The J gene is TRBJ2-1, the V gene TRBV5-1, with TRBD2 matching 7 bases. CDR1 and CDR2 (germline): SGHRS, YFSETQ. This CDR3 contains 13 residues. The trim removed 4 bases at V and 8 bases at J, leaving 6 bases unmatched. The CDR3 loop is CASSATSRDEQFF. The DNA for the CDR3 is TGCGCCAGCAGCGCGACTAGCCGGGATGAGCAGTTCTTC. Together with reference TRBV5-1 and TRBJ2-1, the CDR3 gives the full variable domain: KAGVTQTPRYLIKTRGQQVTLSCSPISGHRSVSWYQQTPGQGLQFLFEYFSETQRNKGNFPGRFSGRQFSNSRSEMNVSTLELGDSALYLCASSATSRDEQFFGPGTRLTVL.

The chain joins TRBV10-1 to TRBJ2-7; 8 bases line up with TRBD1. The CDR3 length is 13 residues. The J segment lost 6 bases and the V segment lost 7 bases, leaving 8 bases of the junction unmatched. Germline V gene sequence: CDR1 WNHNN, CDR2 SYGVQD (reference sequence). CDR3 sequence reads: CASNGDRGGEQYF. The CDR3 DNA reads TGCGCCAGCAATGGAGACAGGGGAGGCGAGCAGTACTTC.

This rearrangement joins TRBV9 to TRBJ1-1; the D gene is possibly TRBD1 (5 bases). Trimming removed 0 bases from V and 2 bases from J, with 11 bases in between. This CDR3 is built from 15 residues. The germline V gene has CDR1 SGDLS and CDR2 YYNGEE. The CDR3 protein is CASSVGSRANTEAFF. The CDR3 DNA reads TGTGCCAGCAGCGTAGGTTCCAGGGCTAACACTGAAGCTTTCTTT.

J is TRBJ2-1 and V is TRBV6-5; 12 bases align to TRBD2. V trimming: 2 bases; J trimming: 6 bases; junction bases outside the gene matches: 5. Germline V gene sequence: CDR1 MNHEY, CDR2 SVGAGI. The CDR3 spans 16 residues. CDR3 sequence: CASSYAGLAGFNEQFF. The CDR3 DNA follows: TGTGCCAGCAGTTACGCGGGACTAGCGGGCTTCAATGAGCAGTTCTTC.

V usage is TRBV27 and J usage is TRBJ1-2; D gene unclear. Trimming shortened V by 1 base and J by 6 bases, and 12 bases separated the two germline ends. The CDR3 runs to 14 residues. CDR1 is MNHEY, CDR2 SMNVEV, per germline (reference sequence). The CDR3 coding sequence is TGTGCCAGCAGTTTATTCCCGGGTTCCGATGGCTACACCTTC. Translating gives CASSLFPGSDGYTF.

The genes are TRBV7-2 and TRBJ2-7; 8 positions agree with TRBD2. In germline, CDR1 is SGHTA, CDR2 FQGNSA. This CDR3 contains 14 residues. Trimming cost V 4 bases and J 2 bases; bases outside gene matches: 4. CDR3 sequence reads: CASSWGLETYEQYF. CDR3 nucleotide sequence: TGTGCCAGCAGCTGGGGACTAGAGACCTACGAGCAGTACTTC.

Notes on this clone: The sample holds other DNA sequences that translate to the same CDR3. The chain uses TRBV6-1 and TRBJ2-5; 7 nucleotides agree with TRBD1. This CDR3 is 14 amino acids long. The V gene's germline CDR1 is MNHNS and CDR2 SASEGT. Trimming at V came to 5 bases and at J to 2 bases, leaving 5 bases not matched to a gene. The CDR3 loop reads CASSTRTGQETQYF. The CDR3, as DNA: TGTGCCAGCAGTACGCGGACAGGACAAGAGACCCAGTACTTC.

The chain carries TRBV7-3 and TRBJ2-7, with 7 positions matching TRBD2. The CDR3 consists of 15 residues. Germline trimming cut 6 bases from V and 7 bases from J; bases unmatched to any gene: 15. Germline CDR1 reads SGHTA; CDR2 reads FQGTGA. The CDR3 nucleotides read TGTGCCAGCAGAAACACGCTAGGCGGGAGCCGGGAGCAGTACTTC. It translates to CASRNTLGGSREQYF.

The rearrangement links TRBV19 to TRBJ2-1; 10 positions agree with TRBD1. V gave up 4 bases and J gave up 9 bases; unmatched junction bases: 12. CDR1 and CDR2 (germline): LNHDA, SQIVND (reference sequence). CDR3 length: 16 amino acids. CDR3: CASSKKPGQGFGEQFF. In DNA, the CDR3 is TGTGCCAGTAGTAAAAAGCCGGGACAGGGGTTTGGTGAGCAGTTCTTC.

V is TRBV6-4 and J is TRBJ2-7; 10 bases line up with TRBD1. The CDR3 length is 16 residues. With 0 bases clipped from V and 5 bases from J, the junction kept 7 bases outside the gene matches. Germline values: CDR1 MRHNA, CDR2 SNTAGT. CDR3 coding DNA: TGTGCCAGCAGTGACTCGGGGGACAGGGGTAGAAACGAGCAGTACTTC. It is translated as CASSDSGDRGRNEQYF.

The chain links TRBV7-8 to TRBJ2-7; 13 bases fit TRBD2. V lost 4 bases, J lost 6 bases, and 15 bases stayed unmatched. This CDR3 has 18 amino acids. Germline-derived CDR1 and CDR2 are SGHVS and FQNEAQ. The CDR3 DNA reads TGTGCCAGCAGCTCGACTAGCGGGAGGATAATTATCGGGTTCGAGCAGTACTTC. Amino acids: CASSSTSGRIIIGFEQYF. The variable domain in full, completed from reference TRBV7-8 and TRBJ2-7, reads GAGVSQSPRYKVAKRGQDVALRCDPISGHVSLFWYQQALGQGPEFLTYFQNEAQLDKSGLPSDRFFAERPEGSVSTLKIQRTQQEDSAVYLCASSSTSGRIIIGFEQYFGPGTRLTVT.

The chain has TRBV2 and TRBJ2-5; D gene uncertain. The better agreement between TRBJ2-7 and the DNA end casts doubt on the J call. This CDR3 is built from 14 residues. Germline assignment: CDR1 SNHLY and CDR2 FYNNEI. CDR3: CASSEGPYRDEQYF. The CDR3 region has the DNA TGTGCCAGCAGTGAAGGTCCCTACAGAGACGAGCAGTACTTC.

The V and J genes are TRBV27 and TRBJ2-7, with 8 bases identical to TRBD1. The CDR3 sequence is 15 residues long. After removal of 2 bases from V and 3 bases from J, the junction contained 6 bases not matched to a gene. Germline CDR1 and CDR2: MNHEY and SMNVEV (reference sequence). The CDR3 DNA reads TGTGCCAGCAGTTTAGGACAGGGAAGGTTCTACGAGCAGTACTTC. This translates into CASSLGQGRFYEQYF.